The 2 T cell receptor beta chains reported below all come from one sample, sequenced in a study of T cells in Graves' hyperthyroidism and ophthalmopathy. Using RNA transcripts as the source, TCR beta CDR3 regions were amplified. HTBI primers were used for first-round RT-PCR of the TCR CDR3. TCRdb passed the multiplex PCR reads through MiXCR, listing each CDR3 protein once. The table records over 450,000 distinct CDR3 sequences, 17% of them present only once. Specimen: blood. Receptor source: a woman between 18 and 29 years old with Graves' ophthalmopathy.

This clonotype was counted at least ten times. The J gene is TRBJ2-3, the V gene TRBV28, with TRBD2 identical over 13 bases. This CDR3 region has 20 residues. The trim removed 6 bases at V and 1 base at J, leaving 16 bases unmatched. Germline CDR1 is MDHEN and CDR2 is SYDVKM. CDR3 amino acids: CASSLNLQLAGGPGTDTQYF. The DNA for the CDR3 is TGTGCCAGCAGCCTAAACCTTCAACTAGCGGGGGGGCCGGGCACAGATACGCAGTATTTT.

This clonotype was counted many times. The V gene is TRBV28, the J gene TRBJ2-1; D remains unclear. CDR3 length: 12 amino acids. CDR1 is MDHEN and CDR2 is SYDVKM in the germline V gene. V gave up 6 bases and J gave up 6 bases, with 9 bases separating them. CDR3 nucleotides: TGTGCCAGCAGAAATGTCGGCAATGAGCAGTTCTTC. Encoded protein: CASRNVGNEQFF.